The present T cell receptor beta chain was sequenced within a study of identical twins. Whole-study results and caveats: Conclusions relied on cross-sectional statistical analysis, not following the same donors.

With template switching, a universal primer site was added, and the cDNA carried unique molecular identifiers. TCRdb re-analysed the 5' RACE reads in MiXCR, keeping a single row per CDR3 protein. Among some 1,700,000 distinct CDR3 sequences listed, roughly a third were seen once. Healthy Caucasians, and only they, were the donors. Comments on this clonotype: Its specificity is not known.

The CDR3 contains 15 residues. Germline trimming cut 2 bases from V and 5 bases from J; bases unmatched to any gene: 6. The germline CDR1 and CDR2 sequences are LGHDT and YNNKEL (reference sequence). The chain links TRBV3-1 to TRBJ2-5, with TRBD2 matching 9 bases. The TCR comes from a newborn girl in good health. The sequenced material came from cord blood. CDR3 amino acids: CASSQLRGGLETQYF. The CDR3 DNA follows: TGTGCCAGCAGCCAACTGCGGGGGGGCCTGGAGACCCAGTACTTC.